Listed below are T cell receptor beta chains from one sample, sequenced in a study of blood T cell repertoires in COVID-19. The method was immunoSEQ multiplex PCR; TCRdb's version includes in-frame clones alone and lacks a portion of them. The table records 40,000 to 45,000 clones, approximately 90% of them present only once. Sequenced input: peripheral blood. The receptors come from a man between 60 and 75 years old with acute or convalescent COVID-19. The CDR3 runs from the conserved cysteine through the conserved F or W. D genes are given only for firm matches. Clone size is shown for a subset of rows, as once, few, many or a class of expanded clone.

few TRBJ1-1 TRBV5-1 NA TGCGCCAGCAGCTTGGTAGGGGGTCAGGGGAACACTGAAGCTTTCTTT CASSLVGGQGNTEAFF
NA TRBJ1-1 TRBV5-3 NA TGTGCCAGAAGCTTTATTTTTAAGCGGGAAAAGGCTTTCTTT CARSFIFKREKAFF
NA TRBJ1-1 TRBV10-3 TRBD1 TGTGCCATCAGCAAACAGGGGAAGGCTGAAGCTTTCTTT CAISKQGKAEAFF
NA TRBJ1-1 TRBV13 NA TGTGCCAGCAGCTTAGTAGGGGAAGGCACTGAAGCTTTCTTT CASSLVGEGTEAFF
NA TRBJ1-1 TRBV7-6 TRBD1 TGTGCCAGCAGCTTAAGGGGGGACAGCAACACTGAAGCTTTCTTT CASSLRGDSNTEAFF
NA TRBJ2-2 TRBV7-9 NA TGTGCCAGCAGCTTGCGTCGGAGGTCGAACACCGGGGAGCTGTTTTTT CASSLRRRSNTGELFF
NA TRBJ2-1 TRBV9 TRBD2 TGTGCCAGCAGCGTAGGCCCCCAGCGGGGGAATGAGCAGTTCTTC CASSVGPQRGNEQFF
few TRBJ2-2 TRBV4-3 TRBD1 TGCGCCAGCAGCCAACCTCCGGGACAGATGAACACCGGGGAGCTGTTTTTT CASSQPPGQMNTGELFF
NA TRBJ2-3 TRBV15 TRBD2 TGTGCCACCAGCGGAAGTATAAGCGGGGGGGCCACAGATACGCAGTATTTT CATSGSISGGATDTQYF
NA TRBJ1-1 TRBV29-1 TRBD1 TGCAGCGTTGAGCTACAGGGGGCGTATTTGACTGAAGCTTTCTTT CSVELQGAYLTEAFF
NA TRBJ2-7 TRBV6-5 NA TGTGCCAGCCAAAGGTCAGGCGAGCAGTACTTC CASQRSGEQYF
NA TRBJ2-7 TRBV27 TRBD1 TGTGCCAGCAGTTTTAAGGGCCAGGGGGCGTCGGGCCCGCAGTACTTC CASSFKGQGASGPQYF
NA TRBJ1-2 TRBV9 TRBD1 TGTGCCAGCAGCGTAGAGACAGGGGTTGGTGGCTACACCTTC CASSVETGVGGYTF
NA TRBJ1-6 TRBV27 TRBD1 TGTGCCAGCAGTCCGGGACAGGGGTTTCACTCCTATAATTCACCCCTCCACTTT CASSPGQGFHSYNSPLHF
NA TRBJ2-5 TRBV7-9 NA TGTGCCAGCAGCTATCCCTTGCGGGGAGCCGAAGAGACCCAGTACTTC CASSYPLRGAEETQYF
NA TRBJ1-1 TRBV29-1 NA TGCAGCGTTTCGTACGGGGACACTGAAGCTTTCTTT CSVSYGDTEAFF
NA TRBJ2-1 TRBV19 NA TGTGCCAGTACCCCCTCTGTGTCGGCGGGGAGCTACAATGAGCAGTTCTTC CASTPSVSAGSYNEQFF
NA TRBJ2-3 TRBV2 TRBD2 TGTGCCAGCAGTGAAGACGGGAGGGGTCCCACAGATACGCAGTATTTT CASSEDGRGPTDTQYF
NA TRBJ1-2 TRBV4-2 TRBD1 TGTGCCAGCAGCCAAGATGTCGGAGGGGGCTATGGTTACACCTTC CASSQDVGGGYGYTF
NA TRBJ1-6 TRBV30 TRBD1 TGTGCCTGGAGTGAGACAGGGGCCCCTCCGGCCCTCCACTTT CAWSETGAPPALHF
NA TRBJ2-1 TRBV2 TRBD2 TGTGCCAGCAGGGATCAACTAGCGGGGGGGAGCAATGAGCAGTTCTTC CASRDQLAGGSNEQFF
NA TRBJ1-1 TRBV15 NA TGTGCCACCAACGACAATTTGAACACTGAAGCTTTCTTT CATNDNLNTEAFF
few TRBJ2-5 TRBV11-2 TRBD1 TGTGCCAGCAGCCCGGACAGGTTCAAGACCCAGTACTTC CASSPDRFKTQYF
NA TRBJ2-2 TRBV10-3 TRBD1 TGTGCCATCAGTGAAAGGGGGACAGGGGCCGGGGAGCTGTTTTTT CAISERGTGAGELFF
NA TRBJ2-3 TRBV5-8 NA TGTGCCAGCAGCTTGGATTTTTTAGGGGCGGTCACAGATACGCAGTATTTT CASSLDFLGAVTDTQYF
NA TRBJ1-1 TRBV18 NA TGTGCCAGCTCTGAAGGAGGAGGGAACACTGAAGCTTTCTTT CASSEGGGNTEAFF
NA TRBJ1-2 TRBV7-9 NA TGTGCCAGCAGCTTAATACCGGGACAAATTTCCTATGGCTACACCTTC CASSLIPGQISYGYTF
few TRBJ2-6 TRBV5-1 NA TGCGCCAGCAGTTCAAATCTTTTAGGGACATCGATCTCTGGGGCCAACGTCCTGACTTTC CASSSNLLGTSISGANVLTF
NA TRBJ1-5 TRBV30 TRBD1 TGTGCCTGGAGTCACAGGGGCTATAGCAATCAGCCCCAGCATTTT CAWSHRGYSNQPQHF
NA TRBJ1-4 TRBV3-1/TRBV3-2 TRBD1 TGTGCCAGCTCGATGGGACAGGGGGGTGAAAAACTGTTTTTT CASSMGQGGEKLFF
NA TRBJ1-2 TRBV9 NA TGTGCCAGCAGCGTAGGTGACAGCTCCTATGGCTACACCTTC CASSVGDSSYGYTF
NA TRBJ1-3 TRBV14 NA TGTGCCAGCAGCCAAGATCGGTGGGAGATCAGGGGAAACACCATATATTTT CASSQDRWEIRGNTIYF
NA TRBJ1-5 TRBV28 NA TGTGCCAGCAGTACGAGGTCGGTCTACAGGGCGCCCCAGCATTTT CASSTRSVYRAPQHF
NA TRBJ1-6 TRBV9 TRBD1 TGTGCCAGCAGCTTACGTGGGACAGGGGATTCACCCCTCCACTTT CASSLRGTGDSPLHF
NA TRBJ1-6 TRBV25-1 TRBD1 TGTGCCAGCAGTTCGACAGGGGAGGATTCACCCCTCCACTTT CASSSTGEDSPLHF
NA TRBJ2-2 TRBV10-1 TRBD1 TGCGCCAGCAGTGAGCAGGGGGCCGGCACCGGGGAGCTGTTTTTT CASSEQGAGTGELFF
NA TRBJ2-7 TRBV9 NA TGTGCCAGCAGCGTAGCTGGGAGCAACGACGAGCAGTACTTC CASSVAGSNDEQYF
NA TRBJ2-7 TRBV18 NA TGTGCCAGCTCACCCCTTCGAACTCCAAGCTCCTACGAGCAGTACTTC CASSPLRTPSSYEQYF
NA TRBJ2-7 TRBV12-3/TRBV12-4 TRBD2 TGTGCCAGCAGTTTGGGAGGGTCCGAGCAGTACTTC CASSLGGSEQYF
NA TRBJ2-1 TRBV18 NA TGTGCCAGCTCACCACCGGAACTAGCAACCTACAATGAGCAGTTCTTC CASSPPELATYNEQFF
NA TRBJ1-5 TRBV19 NA TGTGCCAGTACATTTCGGGATAGCAATCAGCCCCAGCATTTT CASTFRDSNQPQHF
once TRBJ1-5 TRBV30 NA TGTGCCTGGAGTGGACAGAGTAATCAGCCCCAGCATTTT CAWSGQSNQPQHF
NA TRBJ2-3 TRBV5-1 TRBD2 TGCGCCAGCAGCCCCAGACTAGCGGGGCCCGCTGAGGTGGCGCAGTATTTT CASSPRLAGPAEVAQYF
few TRBJ1-1 TRBV27 NA TGTGCCAGCAGACCAGGGTGGGGCACTGAAGCTTTCTTT CASRPGWGTEAFF
NA TRBJ1-2 TRBV10-3 TRBD1 TGTGCCTCAGGGGGACCACGGGGCTACACCTTC CASGGPRGYTF
NA TRBJ1-2 TRBV30 TRBD1 TGTGCCTGGAGTGGGACAGGGCTCTATGGCTACACCTTC CAWSGTGLYGYTF
NA TRBJ2-3 TRBV4-3 TRBD2 TGCGCCAGCAGCCCTGGGGCGGCGGGGGAGGGCACAGATACGCAGTATTTT CASSPGAAGEGTDTQYF
NA TRBJ2-5 TRBV30 TRBD2 TGTGCCTGGAGACTAGCGGGGGGGTTAGAGACCCAGTACTTC CAWRLAGGLETQYF
NA TRBJ1-1 TRBV6-5 NA TGTGCCAGCAGTTTTCCGGGATCCGGCACTGAAGCTTTCTTT CASSFPGSGTEAFF
NA TRBJ1-4 TRBV3-1/TRBV3-2 TRBD1 TGTGCCAGCAGCGAAAGACAGGGGGGGGAAAAACTGTTTTTT CASSERQGGEKLFF
NA TRBJ2-5 TRBV7-6 TRBD1 TGTGCCAGCAGCTTACGGACAGGGCTGAGTGGGACCCAGTACTTC CASSLRTGLSGTQYF
NA TRBJ1-2 TRBV6-5 TRBD1 TGTGCCAGCACTCCGGGACAGGGTTATGGCTACACCTTC CASTPGQGYGYTF
NA TRBJ2-7 TRBV7-6 NA TGTGCCAGCACCCCCAAGCGGGACAGGATGACCTACGAGCAGTACTTC CASTPKRDRMTYEQYF
NA TRBJ1-6 TRBV16 NA TGTGCCAGCAGCCAATCAGAGCCTTCACCCCTCCACTTT CASSQSEPSPLHF